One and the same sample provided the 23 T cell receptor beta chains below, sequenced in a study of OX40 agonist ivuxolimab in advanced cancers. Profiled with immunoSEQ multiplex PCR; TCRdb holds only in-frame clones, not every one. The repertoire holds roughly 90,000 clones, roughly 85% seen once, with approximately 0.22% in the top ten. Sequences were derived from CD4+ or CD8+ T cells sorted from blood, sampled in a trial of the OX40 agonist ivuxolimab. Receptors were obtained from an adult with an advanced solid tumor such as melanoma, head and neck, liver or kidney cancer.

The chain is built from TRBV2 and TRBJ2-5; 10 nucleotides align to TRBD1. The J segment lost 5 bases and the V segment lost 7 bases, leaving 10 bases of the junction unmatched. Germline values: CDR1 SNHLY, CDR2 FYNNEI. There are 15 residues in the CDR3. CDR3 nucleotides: TGTGCCAGCAATTCTGGGACAGGGGTAAGGGAGACCCAGTACTTC. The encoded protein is CASNSGTGVRETQYF.

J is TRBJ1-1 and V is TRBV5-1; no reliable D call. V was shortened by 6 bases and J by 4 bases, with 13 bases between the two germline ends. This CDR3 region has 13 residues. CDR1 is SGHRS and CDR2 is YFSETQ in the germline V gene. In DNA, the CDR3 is TGCGCCAGCAAAACTACGGGGATCACTGAAGCTTTCTTT. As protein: CASKTTGITEAFF. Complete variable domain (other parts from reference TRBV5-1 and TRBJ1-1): KAGVTQTPRYLIKTRGQQVTLSCSPISGHRSVSWYQQTPGQGLQFLFEYFSETQRNKGNFPGRFSGRQFSNSRSEMNVSTLELGDSALYLCASKTTGITEAFFGQGTRLTVV.

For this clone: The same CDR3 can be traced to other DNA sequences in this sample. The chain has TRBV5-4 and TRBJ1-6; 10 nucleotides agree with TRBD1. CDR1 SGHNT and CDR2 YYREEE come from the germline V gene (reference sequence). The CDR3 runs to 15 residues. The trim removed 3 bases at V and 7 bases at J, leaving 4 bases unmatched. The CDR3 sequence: CASSSGQGGNSPLHF. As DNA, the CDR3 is TGTGCCAGCAGCTCCGGACAGGGGGGGAATTCACCCCTCCACTTT.

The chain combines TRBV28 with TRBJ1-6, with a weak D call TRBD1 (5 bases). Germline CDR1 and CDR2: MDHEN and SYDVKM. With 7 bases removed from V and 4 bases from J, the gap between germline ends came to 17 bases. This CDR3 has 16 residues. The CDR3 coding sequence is TGTGCCAGCACCACTGGGGGGTTTCCTTATAATTCACCCCTCCACTTT. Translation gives CASTTGGFPYNSPLHF.

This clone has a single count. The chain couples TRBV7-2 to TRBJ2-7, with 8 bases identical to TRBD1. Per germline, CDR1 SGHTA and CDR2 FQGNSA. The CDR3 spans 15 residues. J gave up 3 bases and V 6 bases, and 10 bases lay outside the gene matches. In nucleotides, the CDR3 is TGTGCCAGCAGGGTCACAGGGGGTAGTAGCTACGAGCAGTACTTC. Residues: CASRVTGGSSYEQYF. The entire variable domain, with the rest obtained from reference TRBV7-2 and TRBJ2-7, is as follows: GAGVSQSPSNKVTEKGKDVELRCDPISGHTALYWYRQSLGQGLEFLIYFQGNSAPDKSGLPSDRFSAERTGGSVSTLTIQRTQQEDSAVYLCASRVTGGSSYEQYFGPGTRLTVT.

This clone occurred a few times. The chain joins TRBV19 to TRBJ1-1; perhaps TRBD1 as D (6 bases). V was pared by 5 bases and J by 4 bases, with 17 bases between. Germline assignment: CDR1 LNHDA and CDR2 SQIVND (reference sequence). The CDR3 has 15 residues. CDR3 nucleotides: TGTGCCAGTAGTGCGCGACAGGAATTCGGCACTGAAGCTTTCTTT. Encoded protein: CASSARQEFGTEAFF.

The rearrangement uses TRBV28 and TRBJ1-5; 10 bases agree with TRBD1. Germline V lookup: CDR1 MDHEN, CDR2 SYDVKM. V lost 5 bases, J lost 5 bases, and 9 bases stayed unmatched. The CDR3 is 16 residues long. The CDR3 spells CASSPPRGTGDQPQHF. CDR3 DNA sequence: TGTGCCAGCAGTCCCCCCCGTGGGACAGGGGATCAGCCCCAGCATTTT.

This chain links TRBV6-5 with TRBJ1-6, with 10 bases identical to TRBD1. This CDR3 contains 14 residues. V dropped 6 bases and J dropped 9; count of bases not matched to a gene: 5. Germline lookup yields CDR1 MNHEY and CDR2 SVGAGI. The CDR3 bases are TGTGCCAGCAGCTTGGACAGGGGGGGTTCACCCCTCCACTTT. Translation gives CASSLDRGGSPLHF.

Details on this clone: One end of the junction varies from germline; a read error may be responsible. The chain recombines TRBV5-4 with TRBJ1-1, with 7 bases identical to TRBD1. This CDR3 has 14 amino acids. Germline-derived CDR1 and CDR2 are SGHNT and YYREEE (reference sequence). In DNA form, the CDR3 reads TGTGCCAGAAGCTCCGACAGGGTAAACACTGAAGCTTTCTTT. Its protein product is CARSSDRVNTEAFF.

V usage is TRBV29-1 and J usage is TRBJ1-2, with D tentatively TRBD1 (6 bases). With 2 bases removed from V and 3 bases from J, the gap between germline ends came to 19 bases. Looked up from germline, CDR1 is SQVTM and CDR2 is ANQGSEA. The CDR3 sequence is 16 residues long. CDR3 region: CSVERGSGRGDYGYTF. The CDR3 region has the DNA TGCAGCGTTGAAAGGGGAAGTGGCAGGGGTGACTATGGCTACACCTTC. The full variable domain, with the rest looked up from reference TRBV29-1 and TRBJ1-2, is SAVISQKPSRDICQRGTSLTIQCQVDSQVTMMFWYRQQPGQSLTLIATANQGSEATYESGFVIDKFPISRPNLTFSTLTVSNMSPEDSSIYLCSVERGSGRGDYGYTFGSGTRLTVV.

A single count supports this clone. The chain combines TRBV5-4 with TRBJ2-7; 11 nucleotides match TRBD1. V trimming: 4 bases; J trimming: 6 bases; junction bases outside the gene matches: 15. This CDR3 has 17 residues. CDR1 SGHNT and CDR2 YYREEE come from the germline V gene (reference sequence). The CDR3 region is CASSEGQGAFDLGEQYV. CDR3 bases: TGTGCCAGCAGCGAAGGACAGGGGGCGTTTGATCTCGGCGAGCAGTACGTC.

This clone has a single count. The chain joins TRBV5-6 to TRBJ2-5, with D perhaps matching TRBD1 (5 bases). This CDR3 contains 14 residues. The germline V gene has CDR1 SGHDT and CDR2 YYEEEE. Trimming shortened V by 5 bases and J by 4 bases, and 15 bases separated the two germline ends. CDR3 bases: TGTGCCAGCAGGGGTTTTGGGGCCGGAGAGACCCAGTACTTC. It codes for CASRGFGAGETQYF.

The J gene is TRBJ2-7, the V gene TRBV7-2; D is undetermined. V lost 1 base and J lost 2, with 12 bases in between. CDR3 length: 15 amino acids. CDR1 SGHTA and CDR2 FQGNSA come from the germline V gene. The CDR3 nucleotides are TGTGCCAGCAGCTTAGAATTCGCCAGTGCCTACGAGCAGTACTTC. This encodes CASSLEFASAYEQYF.

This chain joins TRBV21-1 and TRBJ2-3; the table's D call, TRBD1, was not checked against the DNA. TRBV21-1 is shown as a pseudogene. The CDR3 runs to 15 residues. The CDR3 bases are TGTGCCAGCAGCAAAGTCACTAGACAGGAAGATACGCAGTATTTT. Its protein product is CASSKVTRQEDTQYF.

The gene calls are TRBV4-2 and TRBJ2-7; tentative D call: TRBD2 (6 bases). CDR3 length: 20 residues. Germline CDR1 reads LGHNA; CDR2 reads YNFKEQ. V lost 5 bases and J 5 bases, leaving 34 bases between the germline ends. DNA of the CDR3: TGTGCCAGCAGCTTAGGGGCCTGTGGGTTGCGGGAAGTCCGGTCCGACGAGCAGTACTTC. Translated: CASSLGACGLREVRSDEQYF.

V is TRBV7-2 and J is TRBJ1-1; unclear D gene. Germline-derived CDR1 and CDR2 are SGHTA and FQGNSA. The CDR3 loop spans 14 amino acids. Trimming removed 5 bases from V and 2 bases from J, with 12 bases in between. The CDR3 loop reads CASSPGAANTEAFF. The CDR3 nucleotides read TGTGCCAGCAGCCCCGGAGCGGCTAACACTGAAGCTTTCTTT.

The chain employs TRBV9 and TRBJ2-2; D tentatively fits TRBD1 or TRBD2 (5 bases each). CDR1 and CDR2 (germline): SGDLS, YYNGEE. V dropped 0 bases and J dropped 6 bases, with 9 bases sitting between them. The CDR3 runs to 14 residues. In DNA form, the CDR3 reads TGTGCCAGCAGCGTAGGAGTGGGGGCCGGGGAGCTGTTTTTT. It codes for CASSVGVGAGELFF.

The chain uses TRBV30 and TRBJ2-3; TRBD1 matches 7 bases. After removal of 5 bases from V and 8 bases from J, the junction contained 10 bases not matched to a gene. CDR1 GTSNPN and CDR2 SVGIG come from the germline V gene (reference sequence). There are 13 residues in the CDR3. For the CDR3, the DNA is TGTGCCTGGGGGAGAACAGGGGCCGGTACGCAGTATTTT. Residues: CAWGRTGAGTQYF.

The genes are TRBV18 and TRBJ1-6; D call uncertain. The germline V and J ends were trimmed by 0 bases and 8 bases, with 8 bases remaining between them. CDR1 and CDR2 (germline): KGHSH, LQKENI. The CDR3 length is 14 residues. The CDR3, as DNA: TGTGCCAGCTCACCACCAGGGATGGATTCACCCCTCCACTTT. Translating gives CASSPPGMDSPLHF.

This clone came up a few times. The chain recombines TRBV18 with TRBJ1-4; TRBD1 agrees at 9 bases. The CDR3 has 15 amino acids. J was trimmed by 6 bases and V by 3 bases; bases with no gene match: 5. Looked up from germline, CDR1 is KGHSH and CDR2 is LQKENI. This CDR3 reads CASSPRDRAHEKLFF. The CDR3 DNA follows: TGTGCCAGCTCACCCCGGGACAGGGCTCATGAAAAACTGTTTTTT. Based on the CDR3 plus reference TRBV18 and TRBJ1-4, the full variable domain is NAGVMQNPRHLVRRRGQEARLRCSPMKGHSHVYWYRQLPEEGLKFMVYLQKENIIDESGMPKERFSAEFPKEGPSILRIQQVVRGDSAAYFCASSPRDRAHEKLFFGSGTQLSVL.

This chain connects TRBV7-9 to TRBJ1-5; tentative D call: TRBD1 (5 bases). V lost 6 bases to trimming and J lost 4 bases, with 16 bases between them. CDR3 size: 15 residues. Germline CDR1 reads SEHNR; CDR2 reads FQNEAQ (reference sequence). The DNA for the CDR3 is TGTGCCAGCAGTTACGGGACCCAGGGTAATCAGCCCCAGCATTTT. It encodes CASSYGTQGNQPQHF. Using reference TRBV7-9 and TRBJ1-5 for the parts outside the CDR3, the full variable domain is DTGVSQNPRHKITKRGQNVTFRCDPISEHNRLYWYRQTLGQGPEFLTYFQNEAQLEKSRLLSDRFSAERPKGSFSTLEIQRTEQGDSAMYLCASSYGTQGNQPQHFGDGTRLSIL.

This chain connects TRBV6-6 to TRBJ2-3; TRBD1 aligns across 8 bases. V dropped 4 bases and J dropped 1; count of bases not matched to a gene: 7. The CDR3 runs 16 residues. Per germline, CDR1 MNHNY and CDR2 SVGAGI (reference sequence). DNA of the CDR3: TGTGCCAGCAGTTTAGGGACAGGAGATGGCACAGATACGCAGTATTTT. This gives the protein CASSLGTGDGTDTQYF.

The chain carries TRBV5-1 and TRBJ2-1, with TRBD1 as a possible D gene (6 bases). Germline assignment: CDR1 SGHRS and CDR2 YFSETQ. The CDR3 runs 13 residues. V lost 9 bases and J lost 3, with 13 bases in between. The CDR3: CATGLDSYNEQFF. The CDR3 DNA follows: TGCGCCACCGGACTGGACAGCTACAATGAGCAGTTCTTC.